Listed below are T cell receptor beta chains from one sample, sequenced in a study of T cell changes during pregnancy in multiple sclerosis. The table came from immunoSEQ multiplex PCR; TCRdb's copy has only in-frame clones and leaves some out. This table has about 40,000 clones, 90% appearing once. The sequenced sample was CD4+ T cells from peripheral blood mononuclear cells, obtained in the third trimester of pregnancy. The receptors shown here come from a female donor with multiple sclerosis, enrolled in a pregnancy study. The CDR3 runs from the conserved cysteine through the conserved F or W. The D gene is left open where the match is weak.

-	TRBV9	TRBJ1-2	TGTGCCAGCAGCGTAGGAGGGGGAGGGGTGCAAGGCTACACCTTC	CASSVGGGGVQGYTF
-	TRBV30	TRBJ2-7	TGTGCCTGGAGTTCCCTTCCTTGGACGGGGGAGCAGTACTTC	CAWSSLPWTGEQYF
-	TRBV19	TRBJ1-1	TGTGCCAGTAGTATAAACGGGTGGACTGAAGCTTTCTTT	CASSINGWTEAFF
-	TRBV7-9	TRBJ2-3	TGTGCCAGCGGGGACATCCTCCCAGATACGCAGTATTTT	CASGDILPDTQYF
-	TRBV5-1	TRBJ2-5	TGCGCCAGCAGCGAACAAACAGGGTCCAGTGAGACCCAGTACTTC	CASSEQTGSSETQYF
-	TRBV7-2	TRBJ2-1	TGTGCCAGCAGCTTAGTCGGGGGTGATGAGCAGTTCTTC	CASSLVGGDEQFF
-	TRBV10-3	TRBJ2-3	TGTGCCATCAGTCAAACCCAGGGTTACACAGATACGCAGTATTTT	CAISQTQGYTDTQYF
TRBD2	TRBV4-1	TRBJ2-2	TGCGCCAGCAGCCCCCGAACTCGGGAGGGAAGGGGGGAGCTGTTTTTT	CASSPRTREGRGELFF
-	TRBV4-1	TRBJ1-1	TGCGCCAGCAGCCACTCCAGACAGCTTTCAACCATGAACACTGAAGCTTTCTTT	CASSHSRQLSTMNTEAFF
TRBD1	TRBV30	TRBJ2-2	TGTGCCTGGAGTACGGGACAGGGGCTCGGCCGGGACACCGGGGAGCTGTTTTTT	CAWSTGQGLGRDTGELFF
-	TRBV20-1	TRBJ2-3	TGCAGTGCTAGAGCAGCGGATACGCAGTATTTT	CSARAADTQYF
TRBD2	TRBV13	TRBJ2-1	TGTGCCAGCAGCTCCCCGGGACTAGTTAGAAATGAGCAGTTCTTC	CASSSPGLVRNEQFF
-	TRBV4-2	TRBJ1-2	TGTGCCAGCAGCCCCGGCGGGGGCACTGGCTACACCTTC	CASSPGGGTGYTF
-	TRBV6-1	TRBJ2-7	TGTGCCAGCAGTGAAACGGCGGTTTCCTACGAGCAGTACTTC	CASSETAVSYEQYF
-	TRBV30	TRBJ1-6	TGTGCCTGGAGTTTCGGACGTCAGGGAAGCTCCTATAATTCACCCCTCCACTTT	CAWSFGRQGSSYNSPLHF
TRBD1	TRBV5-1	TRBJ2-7	TGCGCCAGCAGCTTGGGACAGGGGTCTCGCGAGCAGTACTTC	CASSLGQGSREQYF
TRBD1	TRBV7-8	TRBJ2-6	TGTGCCAGCAGCCCCAAGAGGGGACAGGGGGCAGGAAGTGGGGCCAACGTCCTGACTTTC	CASSPKRGQGAGSGANVLTF
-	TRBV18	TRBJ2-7	TGTGCCAGCTCACCAGGAACGGGTTTCGACGAGCAGTACTTC	CASSPGTGFDEQYF
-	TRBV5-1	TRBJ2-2	TGCGCCAGCAGCTTGCCAGGGACCGGGGAGCTGTTTTTT	CASSLPGTGELFF
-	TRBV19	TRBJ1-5	TGTGCCAGTATTGTCGTGGCAGGGAATCAGCCCCAGCATTTT	CASIVVAGNQPQHF
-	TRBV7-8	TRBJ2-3	TGTGCCAGCAGCAAAAACCCTCCCGCCTACCTGAATTTT	CASSKNPPAYLNF
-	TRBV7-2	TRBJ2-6	TGTGCCAGCAGCTTTAGCTCTGGGGCCAACGTCCTGACTTTC	CASSFSSGANVLTF
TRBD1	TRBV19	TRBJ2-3	TGTGCCAGTACCCTGACAGGGGGCGGCATGGATACGCAGTATTTT	CASTLTGGGMDTQYF
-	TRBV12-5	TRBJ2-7	TGTGCTAGTGGTTTGGTAATGGGGCAGACACCGTACGAGCAGTACTTC	CASGLVMGQTPYEQYF
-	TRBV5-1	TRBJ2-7	TGCGCCAGCAGCTTGGCGCAAGGGGTAGGTTTGGAGCAGTACTTC	CASSLAQGVGLEQYF
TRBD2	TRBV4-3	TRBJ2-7	TGCGCCAGCAGCCCGGGACTAGCCCCCTACGAGCAGTACTTC	CASSPGLAPYEQYF
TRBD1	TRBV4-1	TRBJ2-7	TGCGCCAGCAGCCAACCCCGGGACAGGGGGTACGAGCAGTACTTC	CASSQPRDRGYEQYF
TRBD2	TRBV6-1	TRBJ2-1	TGTGCCAGCAGAGCTCGCACTAGCGGATACAATGAGCAGTTCTTC	CASRARTSGYNEQFF
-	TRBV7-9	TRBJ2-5	TGTGCCAGCAGCACCCAGGACAGTATCAAAGAGACCCAGTACTTC	CASSTQDSIKETQYF
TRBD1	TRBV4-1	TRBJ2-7	TGCGCCAGCAGCCCCAAATTTAGGACAGGGGGGTACGAGCAGTACTTC	CASSPKFRTGGYEQYF
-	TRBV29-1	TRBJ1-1	TGCAGCGTTGTTGGCAGGTATGTCACTGAAGCTTTCTTT	CSVVGRYVTEAFF
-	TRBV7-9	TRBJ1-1	TGTGCCAGCAGCTTAGTAGAAGCCAGGGCGACCACTGAAGCTTTCTTT	CASSLVEARATTEAFF
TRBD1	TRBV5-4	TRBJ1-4	TGTGCCAGCAGCTTGGGGACAGGCGGAAAACTGTTTTTT	CASSLGTGGKLFF